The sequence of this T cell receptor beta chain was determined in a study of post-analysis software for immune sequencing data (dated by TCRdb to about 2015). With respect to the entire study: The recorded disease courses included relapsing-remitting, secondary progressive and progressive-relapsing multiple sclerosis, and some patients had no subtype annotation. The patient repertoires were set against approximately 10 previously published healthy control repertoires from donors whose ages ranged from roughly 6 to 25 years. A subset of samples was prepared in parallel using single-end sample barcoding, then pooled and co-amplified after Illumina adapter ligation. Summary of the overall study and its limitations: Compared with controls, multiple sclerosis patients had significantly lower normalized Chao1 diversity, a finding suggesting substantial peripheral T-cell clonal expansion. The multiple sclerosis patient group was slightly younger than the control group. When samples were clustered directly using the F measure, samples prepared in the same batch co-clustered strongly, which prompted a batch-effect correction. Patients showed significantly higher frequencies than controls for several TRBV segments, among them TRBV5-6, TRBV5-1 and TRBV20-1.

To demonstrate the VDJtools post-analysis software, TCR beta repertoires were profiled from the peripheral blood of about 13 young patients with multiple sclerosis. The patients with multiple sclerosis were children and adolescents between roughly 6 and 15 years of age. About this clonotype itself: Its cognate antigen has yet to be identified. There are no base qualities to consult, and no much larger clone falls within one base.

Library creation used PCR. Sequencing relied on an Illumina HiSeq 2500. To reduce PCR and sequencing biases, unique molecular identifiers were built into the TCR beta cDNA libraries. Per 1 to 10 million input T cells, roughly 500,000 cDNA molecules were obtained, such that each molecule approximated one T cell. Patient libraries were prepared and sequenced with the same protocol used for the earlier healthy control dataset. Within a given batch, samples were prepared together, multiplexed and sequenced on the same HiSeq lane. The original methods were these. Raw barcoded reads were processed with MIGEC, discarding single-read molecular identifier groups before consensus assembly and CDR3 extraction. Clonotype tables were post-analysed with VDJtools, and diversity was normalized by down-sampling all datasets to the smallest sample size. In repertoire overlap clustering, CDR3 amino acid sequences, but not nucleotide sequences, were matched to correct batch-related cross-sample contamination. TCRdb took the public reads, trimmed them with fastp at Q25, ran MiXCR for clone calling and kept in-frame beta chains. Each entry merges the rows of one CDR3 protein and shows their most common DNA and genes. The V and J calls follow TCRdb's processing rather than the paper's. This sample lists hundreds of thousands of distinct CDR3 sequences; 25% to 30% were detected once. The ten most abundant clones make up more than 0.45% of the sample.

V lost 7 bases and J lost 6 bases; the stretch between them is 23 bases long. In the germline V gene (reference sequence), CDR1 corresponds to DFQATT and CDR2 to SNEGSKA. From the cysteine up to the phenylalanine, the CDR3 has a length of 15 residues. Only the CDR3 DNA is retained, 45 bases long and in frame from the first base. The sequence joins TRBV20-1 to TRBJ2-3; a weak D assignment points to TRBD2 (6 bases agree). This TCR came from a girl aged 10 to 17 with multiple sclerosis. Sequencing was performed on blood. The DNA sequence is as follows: TGCAGTGTTTCGCAACTAGCCTCCGTTTTGGATACGCAGTATTTT. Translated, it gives CSVSQLASVLDTQYF.